Presented here are 26 T cell receptor beta chains from one specimen sequenced in a study of T cells after posttransplantation cyclophosphamide. Cyclophosphamide on days +3 and +4 followed busulfan-fludarabine conditioning and a marrow graft. TCRdb keeps only in-frame clones here, not all; method: immunoSEQ multiplex PCR. The sample has about 11,000 clones, roughly 80% seen once. This material consisted of PBMCs, taken about 1,800 days after allogeneic stem cell transplant with posttransplant cyclophosphamide. The source of these receptors is a female patient aged 50 to 65 who received an allogeneic stem cell transplant from a related donor, was CMV-positive, and had no GVHD. Some T cells here may be from the graft donor.

This clone is termed medium-sized (0.01 to 0.1%). V and J are TRBV7-9 and TRBJ1-5; D uncertain. This CDR3 region has 14 residues. Trimming pared 5 bases from V and 6 bases from J, leaving 14 bases between. The germline CDR1 and CDR2 sequences are SEHNR and FQNEAQ (reference sequence). This CDR3 reads CASSPLVVGQPQHF. DNA for the CDR3: TGTGCCAGCAGCCCCCTCGTAGTCGGTCAGCCCCAGCATTTT.

The V call is TRBV7-2, the J call TRBJ2-7; perhaps TRBD2 as D (6 bases). The germline V gene encodes CDR1 SGHTA and CDR2 FQGNSA. V lost 8 bases and J 1 base, leaving 21 bases between the germline ends. CDR3 length: 16 residues. In DNA form, the CDR3 reads TGTGCCAGCTCCGATTCCGTCGGGAGTACGTCCTACGAGCAGTACTTC. Its translation: CASSDSVGSTSYEQYF.

The chain uses TRBV7-6 and TRBJ2-7; TRBD1 aligns across 8 bases. The CDR3 has 16 residues. Germline V gene lookup returns CDR1 SGHVS and CDR2 FNYEAQ. V shed 4 bases, J shed 6 bases, and the junction held 14 bases outside the gene matches. The CDR3 spells CASSWAFSGGQLEQYF. The CDR3 bases are TGTGCCAGCAGCTGGGCCTTTTCAGGGGGCCAGCTCGAGCAGTACTTC.

The chain couples TRBV30 to TRBJ2-3; TRBD1 agrees at 11 bases. V lost 2 bases to trimming and J lost 6 bases; unmatched junction nucleotides: 10. Germline V gene data show CDR1 as GTSNPN and CDR2 as SVGIG (reference sequence). The CDR3 runs 16 residues. CDR3 coding DNA: TGTGCCTGGAGTACCGGGACAGGGGGGCACCTGGATACGCAGTATTTT. Encoded protein: CAWSTGTGGHLDTQYF.

The chain employs TRBV7-3 and TRBJ2-7, with D possibly matching TRBD1 (6 bases). The length of the CDR3 is 15 residues. The V end was cut by 5 bases, the J end by 2 bases, with 16 bases between. Germline V gene lookup returns CDR1 SGHTA and CDR2 FQGTGA. The CDR3 loop reads CASSALQGETYEQYF. CDR3 DNA sequence: TGTGCCAGCAGCGCTTTACAGGGAGAGACCTACGAGCAGTACTTC.

The chain couples TRBV5-1 to TRBJ2-5, with 8 bases lining up with TRBD2. V lost 0 bases and J lost 0; bases outside the gene matches: 4. Germline CDR1 SGHRS, CDR2 YFSETQ. There are 16 residues in the CDR3. In DNA form, the CDR3 reads TGCGCCAGCAGCTTGGTACTAGCGGTATACCAAGAGACCCAGTACTTC. Translation gives CASSLVLAVYQETQYF.

This rearrangement joins TRBV6-6 to TRBJ2-7, with D possibly being TRBD2 (6 bases). V was shortened by 4 bases and J by 2 bases, with 15 bases between the two germline ends. Looked up from germline, CDR1 is MNHNY and CDR2 is SVGAGI (reference sequence). The CDR3 spans 15 residues. CDR3 DNA: TGTGCCAGCAGTTTCGAGACTAGAGGCCCCTACGAGCAGTACTTC. This codes for CASSFETRGPYEQYF.

This chain connects TRBV28 to TRBJ1-2, with 7 nucleotides matching TRBD1. Unmatched junction bases numbered 2, after V lost 3 bases and J lost 4 bases. Germline CDR1 MDHEN, CDR2 SYDVKM. This CDR3 has 13 residues. Here the CDR3 reads CASSLGQTYGYTF. The CDR3 nucleotides read TGTGCCAGCAGTTTGGGACAGACCTATGGCTACACCTTC.

This rearrangement joins TRBV7-9 to TRBJ1-1, with TRBD1 identical over 10 bases. V lost 0 bases and J lost 4; bases outside the gene matches: 11. From germline, CDR1 is SEHNR and CDR2 FQNEAQ (reference sequence). This CDR3 spans 18 amino acids. CDR3 DNA sequence: TGTGCCAGCAGCTTAGCCGACAGGGGGCGAGGAATTGCCACTGAAGCTTTCTTT. Translating it yields CASSLADRGRGIATEAFF.

The chain employs TRBV7-3 and TRBJ2-7; a possible D gene is TRBD2 (6 bases). The germline V gene encodes CDR1 SGHTA and CDR2 FQGTGA. The CDR3 spans 15 residues. The V and J ends lost 2 bases and 1 base respectively, with 12 bases between them. This chain's CDR3 is CASSLGAGRSYEQYF. The CDR3 bases are TGTGCCAGCAGCTTAGGAGCGGGCCGGTCCTACGAGCAGTACTTC.

The J gene is TRBJ1-3, the V gene TRBV4-1; D is undetermined. Between the trimmed V and J ends, which lost 3 bases and 2 bases, there was a span of 11 bases. CDR3 length: 15 amino acids. Germline-derived CDR1 and CDR2 are MGHRA and YSYEKL. The CDR3 reads CASSQDSRTGNTIYF. Here the CDR3 DNA reads TGCGCCAGCAGCCAGGACTCAAGAACTGGAAACACCATATATTTT.

V is TRBV6-4 and J is TRBJ2-1, with D possibly TRBD1 on 6 matching bases. In germline, CDR1 is MRHNA, CDR2 SNTAGT. V lost 2 bases and J 5 bases, leaving 13 bases between the germline ends. The CDR3 runs to 15 residues. For the CDR3, the DNA is TGTGCCAGCAGTGACACAGGGCACGACGACAATGAGCAGTTCTTC. Amino acid sequence: CASSDTGHDDNEQFF.

CDR3 nucleotides: TGTGCCAGCAGTCTGGGACAGGGGCACGTTTGGGGCTACACCTTC. Translation gives CASSLGQGHVWGYTF. The gene calls are TRBV6-5 and TRBJ1-2, with 10 bases identical to TRBD1. Trimming at V came to 5 bases and at J to 8 bases, leaving 11 bases not matched to a gene. CDR3 length: 15 residues. Germline V CDR1 and CDR2: MNHEY, SVGAGI.

The chain recombines TRBV6-5 with TRBJ2-5, with TRBD1 identical over 7 bases. There are 15 residues in the CDR3. Unmatched junction bases numbered 5, after V lost 2 bases and J lost 2 bases. Looked up from germline, CDR1 is MNHEY and CDR2 is SVGAGI. The CDR3 spells CASSYEGAEQETQYF. As DNA, the CDR3 is TGTGCCAGCAGTTACGAGGGGGCGGAACAAGAGACCCAGTACTTC.

This rearrangement joins TRBV5-1 to TRBJ1-2; tentative D call: TRBD1 (5 bases). The CDR3 spans 13 residues. Germline CDR1 is SGHRS and CDR2 is YFSETQ. Trimming removed 2 bases at V and 6 bases at J, with 11 bases between. For the CDR3, the DNA is TGCGCCAGCAGCTTCGGGGGGAGGGATGGCTACACCTTC. Protein sequence: CASSFGGRDGYTF.

V and J are TRBV5-1 and TRBJ2-3, with D possibly TRBD2 on 6 matching bases. From germline, CDR1 is SGHRS and CDR2 YFSETQ. Trimming pared 4 bases from V and 2 bases from J, leaving 11 bases between. The CDR3 runs 14 residues. As DNA, the CDR3 is TGCGCCAGCAGCCCAGGGACTGCCACAGATACGCAGTATTTT. Its protein product is CASSPGTATDTQYF.

The V and J genes are TRBV19 and TRBJ1-2; 7 bases line up with TRBD1. The germline CDR1 and CDR2 sequences are LNHDA and SQIVND (reference sequence). The length of the CDR3 is 17 residues. V gave up 2 bases and J gave up 6 bases; unmatched junction bases: 15. CDR3 loop: CASSIQLEGGYWNGYTF. DNA for the CDR3: TGTGCCAGTAGTATACAACTAGAAGGGGGCTATTGGAATGGCTACACCTTC. The full variable domain, rest sourced from reference TRBV19 and TRBJ1-2, is DGGITQSPKYLFRKEGQNVTLSCEQNLNHDAMYWYRQDPGQGLRLIYYSQIVNDFQKGDIAEGYSVSREKKESFPLTVTSAQKNPTAFYLCASSIQLEGGYWNGYTFGSGTRLTVV.

This CDR3 is CASRAVGGYEKLFF. CDR3 DNA: TGTGCCAGCAGAGCAGTAGGGGGATATGAAAAACTGTTTTTT. V is TRBV6-5 and J is TRBJ1-4, with a possible D match to TRBD1 (6 bases). V was cut by 6 bases and J by 6 bases, with 14 bases left in between. Looked up from germline, CDR1 is MNHEY and CDR2 is SVGAGI. The CDR3 is 14 amino acids.

J is TRBJ2-7 and V is TRBV6-5; 7 bases fit TRBD2. Germline V CDR1 and CDR2: MNHEY, SVGAGI. J lost 0 bases, V lost 9 bases, and 11 bases had no gene match. The CDR3 consists of 15 residues. Written as DNA, the CDR3 is TGTGCCAGTATGGTGGGCGGGAGACCCTCCTACGAGCAGTACTTC. It encodes CASMVGGRPSYEQYF.

The chain recombines TRBV7-2 with TRBJ1-2; D remains ambiguous. The V end lost 3 bases, the J end lost 1 base, and 12 bases lay between the germline ends. This CDR3 contains 15 residues. Germline V lookup: CDR1 SGHTA, CDR2 FQGNSA. The CDR3 region has the DNA TGTGCCAGCAGCTTCGTCCCGGAGATTAACTATGGCTACACCTTC. The encoded protein is CASSFVPEINYGYTF.

The chain recombines TRBV5-1 with TRBJ2-3; a possible D gene is TRBD2 (5 bases). Germline V CDR1 and CDR2: SGHRS, YFSETQ. Trimming removed 5 bases at V and 2 bases at J, with 12 bases between. This CDR3 comprises 14 residues. The DNA of the CDR3 is TGCGCCAGCAGAACCTCGGGGTACACAGATACGCAGTATTTT. Its translation is CASRTSGYTDTQYF.

This clone is a singleton in its sample. The V gene is TRBV7-3, the J gene TRBJ2-2; 8 bases align to TRBD2. The germline V gene has CDR1 SGHTA and CDR2 FQGTGA. With V trimmed by 5 bases and J by 7 bases, 6 bases remained unmatched. The CDR3 spans 14 residues. In nucleotides, the CDR3 is TGTGCCAGCAGCGGCGGGGGGACGGGCGGGGAGCTGTTTTTT. This codes for CASSGGGTGGELFF.

This sequence joins TRBV28 and TRBJ1-3, with 7 bases fitting TRBD1. V lost 6 bases to trimming and J lost 0 bases; unmatched junction nucleotides: 5. CDR1 and CDR2 (germline): MDHEN, SYDVKM. This CDR3 comprises 15 residues. Here the CDR3 DNA reads TGTGCCAGCAGCTGGGACAGATTCTCTGGAAACACCATATATTTT. Translation: CASSWDRFSGNTIYF.

This chain links TRBV9 with TRBJ2-6; D is uncertain. CDR1 SGDLS and CDR2 YYNGEE come from the germline V gene. The CDR3 spans 16 residues. Trimming cost V 1 base and J 13 bases, with 21 bases left between them. The CDR3 reads CASSVNAGTMSYVLTF. Here the CDR3 DNA reads TGTGCCAGCAGCGTAAATGCAGGCACGATGTCGTATGTCCTGACTTTC.

This rearrangement joins TRBV6-1 to TRBJ2-5; 8 bases match TRBD2. Germline CDR1 is MNHNS and CDR2 is SASEGT. V shed 2 bases and J 7 bases; nucleotides not matched to a gene: 6. This CDR3 has 14 residues. In DNA, the CDR3 is TGTGCCAGCAGTGAAACCGGGAGGGCCGGGACCCAGTACTTC. Protein: CASSETGRAGTQYF.

V is TRBV25-1 and J is TRBJ2-1, with D maybe TRBD1 (6 bases). The V end was cut by 8 bases, the J end by 7 bases, with 15 bases between. This CDR3 contains 13 residues. Germline V gene data show CDR1 as MGHDK and CDR2 as SYGVNS. The CDR3 DNA sequence: TGTGCCAGCGGAACACAGGGAAGGAATGAGCAGTTCTTC. Translation gives CASGTQGRNEQFF.